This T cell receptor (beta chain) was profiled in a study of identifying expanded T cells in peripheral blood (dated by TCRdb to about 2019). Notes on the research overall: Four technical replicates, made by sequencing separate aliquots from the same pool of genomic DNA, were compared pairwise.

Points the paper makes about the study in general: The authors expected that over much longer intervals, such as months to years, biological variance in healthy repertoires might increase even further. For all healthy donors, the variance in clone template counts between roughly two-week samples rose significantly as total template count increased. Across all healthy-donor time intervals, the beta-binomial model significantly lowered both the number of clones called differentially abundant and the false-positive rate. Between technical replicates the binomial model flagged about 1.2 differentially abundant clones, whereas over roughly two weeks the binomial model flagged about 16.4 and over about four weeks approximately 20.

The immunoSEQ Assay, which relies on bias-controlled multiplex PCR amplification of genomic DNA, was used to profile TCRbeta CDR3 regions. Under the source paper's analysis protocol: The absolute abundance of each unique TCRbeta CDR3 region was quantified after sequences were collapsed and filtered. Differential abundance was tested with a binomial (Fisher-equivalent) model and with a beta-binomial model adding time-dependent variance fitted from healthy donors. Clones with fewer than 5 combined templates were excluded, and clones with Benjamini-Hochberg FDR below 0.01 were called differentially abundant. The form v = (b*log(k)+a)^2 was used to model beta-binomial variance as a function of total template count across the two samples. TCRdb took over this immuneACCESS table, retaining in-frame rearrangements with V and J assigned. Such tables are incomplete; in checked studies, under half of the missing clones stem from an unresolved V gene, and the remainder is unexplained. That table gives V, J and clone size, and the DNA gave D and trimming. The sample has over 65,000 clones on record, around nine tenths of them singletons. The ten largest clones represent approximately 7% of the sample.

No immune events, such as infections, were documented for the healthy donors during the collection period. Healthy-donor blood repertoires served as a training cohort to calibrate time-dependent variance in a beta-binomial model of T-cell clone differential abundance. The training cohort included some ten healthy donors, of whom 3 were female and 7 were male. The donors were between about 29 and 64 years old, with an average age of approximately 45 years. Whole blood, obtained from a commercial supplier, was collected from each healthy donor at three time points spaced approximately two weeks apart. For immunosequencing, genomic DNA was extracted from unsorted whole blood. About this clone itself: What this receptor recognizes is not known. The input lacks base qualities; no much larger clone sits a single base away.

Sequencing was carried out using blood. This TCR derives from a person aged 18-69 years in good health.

CDR3 sequence: CASRGYNEQFF. The DNA is as follows: TGTGCCAGCAGAGGGTACAATGAGCAGTTCTTC. This sequence uses TRBV5-4 and TRBJ2-1; no D gene call is confident. The junction carries 4 bases between V and J, which are trimmed by 5 bases and 4 bases respectively. CDR1 and CDR2 are drawn from the germline V gene (reference sequence): SGHNT, YYREEE. The CDR3 sequence holds 11 residues, the cysteine and phenylalanine included. Solely the CDR3 DNA is kept, with 33 bases framed from the first base.